The 4 T cell receptor beta chains listed next were all sequenced from one sample in a study of blood T cell repertoires in COVID-19. The table came from immunoSEQ multiplex PCR; TCRdb's copy has only in-frame clones and leaves some out. Here the sample spans more than 65,000 clones, approximately 78% being singletons. The material sequenced was peripheral blood. The receptor source for this set is a woman in her 70s with acute or convalescent COVID-19.

V gene TRBV19 combines with J gene TRBJ1-1; 8 positions match TRBD1. CDR3 size: 13 residues. V lost 3 bases and J lost 10; bases outside the gene matches: 7. The germline V gene encodes CDR1 LNHDA and CDR2 SQIVND (reference sequence). CDR3: CASSIGQGFIAFF. The CDR3 nucleotides read TGTGCCAGTAGTATCGGACAGGGATTTATAGCTTTCTTT.

The chain carries TRBV18 and TRBJ2-5; 12 nucleotides align to TRBD2. The germline gives CDR1 KGHSH, CDR2 LQKENI. The V and J ends lost 5 bases and 3 bases, in that order; junction bases with no gene match: 13. This CDR3 spans 18 amino acids. CDR3 amino acids: CASSLVLAGGSLEETQYF. In nucleotides, the CDR3 is TGTGCCAGCTCATTAGTACTAGCGGGAGGTTCTTTGGAAGAGACCCAGTACTTC.

The V gene is TRBV7-9, the J gene TRBJ1-2; possible D gene TRBD1, 5 bases. Germline values: CDR1 SEHNR, CDR2 FQNEAQ (reference sequence). The V end lost 6 bases, the J end lost 4 bases, and 12 bases lay between the germline ends. This CDR3 comprises 13 residues. The CDR3 region has the DNA TGTGCCAGCAGTCCCGGGCAGGGCTATGGCTACACCTTC. Its protein product is CASSPGQGYGYTF. The full variable domain, rest sourced from reference TRBV7-9 and TRBJ1-2, is DTGVSQNPRHKITKRGQNVTFRCDPISEHNRLYWYRQTLGQGPEFLTYFQNEAQLEKSRLLSDRFSAERPKGSFSTLEIQRTEQGDSAMYLCASSPGQGYGYTFGSGTRLTVV.

V usage is TRBV4-1 and J usage is TRBJ1-2; D is unresolved. The CDR3 spans 15 residues. Trimming removed 3 bases from V and 0 bases from J, with 11 bases in between. Germline V gene sequence: CDR1 MGHRA, CDR2 YSYEKL. The CDR3 nucleotides read TGCGCCAGCAGCCAGGAGCATTGGGCTAACTATGGCTACACCTTC. Its protein product is CASSQEHWANYGYTF.